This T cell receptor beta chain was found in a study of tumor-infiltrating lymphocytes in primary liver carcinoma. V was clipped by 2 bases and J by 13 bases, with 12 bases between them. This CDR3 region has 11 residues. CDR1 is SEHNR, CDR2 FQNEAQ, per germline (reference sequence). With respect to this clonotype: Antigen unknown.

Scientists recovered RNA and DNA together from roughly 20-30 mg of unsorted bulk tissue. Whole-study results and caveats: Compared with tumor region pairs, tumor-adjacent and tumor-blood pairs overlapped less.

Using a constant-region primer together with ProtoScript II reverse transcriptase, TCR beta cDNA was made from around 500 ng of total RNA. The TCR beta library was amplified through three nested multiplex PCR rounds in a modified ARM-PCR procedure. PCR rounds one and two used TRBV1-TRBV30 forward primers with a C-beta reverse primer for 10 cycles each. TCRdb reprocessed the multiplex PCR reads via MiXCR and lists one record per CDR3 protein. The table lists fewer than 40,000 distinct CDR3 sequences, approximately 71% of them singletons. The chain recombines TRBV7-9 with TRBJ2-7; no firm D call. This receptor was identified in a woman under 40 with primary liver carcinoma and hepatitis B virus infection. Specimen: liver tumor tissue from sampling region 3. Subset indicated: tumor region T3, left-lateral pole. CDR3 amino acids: CASSLSYEYYF. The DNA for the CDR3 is TGTGCCAGCAGCTTATCCTACGAGTACTACTTC.